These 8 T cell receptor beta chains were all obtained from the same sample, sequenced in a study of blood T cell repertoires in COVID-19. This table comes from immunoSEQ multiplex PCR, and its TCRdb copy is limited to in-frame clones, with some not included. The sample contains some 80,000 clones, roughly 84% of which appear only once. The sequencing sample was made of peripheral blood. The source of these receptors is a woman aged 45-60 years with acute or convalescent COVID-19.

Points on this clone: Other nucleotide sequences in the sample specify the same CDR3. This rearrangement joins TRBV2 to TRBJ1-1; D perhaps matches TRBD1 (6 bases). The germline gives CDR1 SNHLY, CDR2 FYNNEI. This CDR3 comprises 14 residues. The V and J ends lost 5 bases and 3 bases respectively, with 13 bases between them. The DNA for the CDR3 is TGTGCCAGCAGTCTACAGGGAAGGGACACTGAAGCTTTCTTT. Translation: CASSLQGRDTEAFF.

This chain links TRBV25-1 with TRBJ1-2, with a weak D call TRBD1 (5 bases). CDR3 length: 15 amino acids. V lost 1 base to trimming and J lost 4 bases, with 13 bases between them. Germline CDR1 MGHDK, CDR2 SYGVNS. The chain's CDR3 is CASSEWGRGFYGYTF. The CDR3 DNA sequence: TGTGCCAGCAGTGAATGGGGCCGTGGGTTCTATGGCTACACCTTC.

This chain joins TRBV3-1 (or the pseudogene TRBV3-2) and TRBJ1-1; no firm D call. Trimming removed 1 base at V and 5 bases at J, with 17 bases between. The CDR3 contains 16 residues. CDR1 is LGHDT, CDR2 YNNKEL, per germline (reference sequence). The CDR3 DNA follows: TGTGCCAGCAGCCAAGCGGGGTCCGTGAGGAGAACTGAAGCTTTCTTT. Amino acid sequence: CASSQAGSVRRTEAFF.

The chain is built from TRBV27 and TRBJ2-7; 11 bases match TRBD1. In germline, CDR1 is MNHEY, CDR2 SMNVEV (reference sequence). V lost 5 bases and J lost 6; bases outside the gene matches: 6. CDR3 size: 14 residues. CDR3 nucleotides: TGTGCCAGCAGTCTACCGGGACAGGGGGGCGAGCAGTACTTC. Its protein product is CASSLPGQGGEQYF.

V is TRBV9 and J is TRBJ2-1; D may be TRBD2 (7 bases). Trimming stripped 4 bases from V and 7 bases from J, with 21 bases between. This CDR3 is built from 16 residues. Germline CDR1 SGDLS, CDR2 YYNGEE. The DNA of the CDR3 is TGTGCCAGCAGCCTTGGGGGGGGCGCTGGGGATAATGAGCAGTTCTTC. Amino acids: CASSLGGGAGDNEQFF.

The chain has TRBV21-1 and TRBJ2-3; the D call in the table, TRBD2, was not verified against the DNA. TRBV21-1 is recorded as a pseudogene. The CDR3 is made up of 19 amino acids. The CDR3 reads CASSNRVGGLGPPTDTQYF. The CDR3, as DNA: TGTGCCAGCAGCAATAGGGTGGGAGGCCTAGGGCCCCCCACAGATACGCAGTATTTT.

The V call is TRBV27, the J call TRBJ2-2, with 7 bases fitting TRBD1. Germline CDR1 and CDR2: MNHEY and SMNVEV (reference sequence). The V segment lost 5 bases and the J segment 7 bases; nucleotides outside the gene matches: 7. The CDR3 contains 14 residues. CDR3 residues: CASSRSGGGGELFF. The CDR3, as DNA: TGTGCCAGCAGTCGGTCAGGGGGTGGCGGGGAGCTGTTTTTT.

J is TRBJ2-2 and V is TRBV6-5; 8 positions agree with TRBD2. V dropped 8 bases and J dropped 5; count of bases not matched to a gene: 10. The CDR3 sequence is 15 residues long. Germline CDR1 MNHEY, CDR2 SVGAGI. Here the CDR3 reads CASLPGLEVTGELFF. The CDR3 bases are TGTGCCAGCCTACCGGGACTAGAGGTGACCGGGGAGCTGTTTTTT.